This T cell receptor (beta chain) was sequenced during a study of blood T cell repertoires in COVID-19. About the study: There were acute and convalescent COVID-19 samples, and they came from the United States, Italy and Spain. Sources were T cells, B-cell-depleted T cells, or PBMCs; the material itself was cDNA or gDNA.

In the authors' workflow: From reference gene primer amplification, estimates of nucleated cell counts were derived. Clones were sequenced by immunoSEQ multiplex PCR, and TCRdb holds only the in-frame ones, with some missing. D and trimming were read from the DNA, whereas the V and J calls and clone size are those reported in that table. The sample carries around 250,000 clones, about 82% recorded once. There are 12 residues in the CDR3. The V and J ends lost 6 bases and 7 bases, in that order; junction bases with no gene match: 5. CDR1 and CDR2 (germline): SNHLY, FYNNEI. This clone was seen once. The rearrangement links TRBV2 to TRBJ1-1, with 7 bases that match TRBD1. Sequenced input: peripheral blood. The sequence derives from an elderly man with acute or convalescent COVID-19. CDR3 in DNA: TGTGCCAGCAGGGGACAGCCCAATGAAGCTTTCTTT. Translation: CASRGQPNEAFF. The entire variable domain, with the rest obtained from reference TRBV2 and TRBJ1-1, is as follows: EPEVTQTPSHQVTQMGQEVILRCVPISNHLYFYWYRQILGQKVEFLVSFYNNEISEKSEIFDDQFSVERPDGSNFTLKIRSTKLEDSAMYFCASRGQPNEAFFGQGTRLTVV.